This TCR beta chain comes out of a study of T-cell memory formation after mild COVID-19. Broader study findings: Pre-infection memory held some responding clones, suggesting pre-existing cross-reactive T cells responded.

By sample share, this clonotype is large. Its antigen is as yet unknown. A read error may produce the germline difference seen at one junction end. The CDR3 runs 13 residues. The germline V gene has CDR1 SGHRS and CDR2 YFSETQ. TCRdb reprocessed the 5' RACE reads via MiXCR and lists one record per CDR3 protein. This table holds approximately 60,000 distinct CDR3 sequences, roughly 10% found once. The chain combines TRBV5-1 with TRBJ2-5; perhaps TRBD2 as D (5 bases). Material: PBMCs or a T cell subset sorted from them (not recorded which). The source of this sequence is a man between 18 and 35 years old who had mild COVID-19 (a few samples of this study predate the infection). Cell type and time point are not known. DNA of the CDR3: TGTGCCAGCAGCTTAGAGGGCCAAGAGACCCAGTACTTC. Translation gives CASSLEGQETQYF.